This TCR beta chain was captured in a study of neurological immune-mediated disorders. Ten or more counts support this clonotype. Its antigen remains unidentified. Trimming left V 4 bases short and J 7 bases short, with 10 bases between. This CDR3 has 12 residues. Germline values: CDR1 SEHNR, CDR2 FQNEAQ (reference sequence). Study outcomes and limitations: The repertoires of 18 of 34 multiple sclerosis patients fell into one related-CDR3 cluster (a possible signature) under phylogenetic grouping.

Each CDR3 protein is one row after TCRdb ran MiXCR on the 5' RACE reads. The table includes tens of thousands of distinct CDR3 sequences, 3% to 4.5% detected once. This clonotype was obtained from a man aged 55-75 years with multiple sclerosis. The chain joins TRBV7-9 to TRBJ1-2; weak D call: TRBD1 (6 bases). Sequencing was performed on PBMCs. In DNA form, the CDR3 reads TGTGCCAGCAGCTCAGGACAGACTGGCTACACCTTC. It translates to CASSSGQTGYTF.